The present entry profiles one T cell receptor (beta chain) with its context. The source of the sample is a study of shared clonotypes between healthy human individuals. CDR1 SSHAT and CDR2 FNYEAQ come from the germline V gene (reference sequence). The CDR3 runs 14 residues. J lost 8 bases, V lost 3 bases, and 7 bases had no gene match. Using ten immunoSEQ deep assay plates, investigators sequenced unsorted PBMC DNA. Generated by immunoSEQ multiplex PCR, the TCRdb table keeps only in-frame clones and is missing some. The table shows around 500,000 clones, with around 80% occurring only once. The receptor was isolated from a woman aged 40 to 49 in good health. Some clones in this sample may be carry-over from other donors' samples. Sample: PBMCs. The V gene is TRBV7-7, the J gene TRBJ2-3, with 8 bases fitting TRBD2. The CDR3 is CASSLTGGPGTQYF. DNA of the CDR3: TGTGCCAGCAGCTTGACGGGAGGGCCTGGTACGCAGTATTTT.